This TCR beta chain was recorded in a study of T cells in tuberculosis (dated 2018 in TCRdb). Some background on the complete study: To characterize T cells specific for the mycobacterial lipid antigen glucose monomycolate (GMM), the study used CD1B tetramers together with high-throughput TCR immunosequencing.

Thawed, overnight-rested PBMC were stained with GMM-loaded CD1B tetramer, a Live/Dead dye and anti-CD3, then sorted on a FACS Aria II. C32 glucose monomycolate purified from Rhodococcus equi was loaded onto CD1B tetramers. PBMC used for tetramer sorting had been depleted of CD14-expressing monocytes for a separate study before cryopreservation. From each donor, some 100,000 tetramer-negative cells were sorted and were analyzed alongside the tetramer-positive cells. Antigen-specific T cells were sorted from a handful of healthy South African adults using GMM-loaded CD1B tetramers. Results and caveats for the whole study, not just this receptor: T cells that bind the CD1B-GMM tetramer with low affinity may not have been captured by the stringent sort gate.

There are 14 amino acids in the CDR3, from cysteine to phenylalanine inclusive. The CDR3 DNA has 42 bases and is translated from base 1. Here V drops 6 bases and J drops 5 bases, and the junction holds 12 bases not matched to any gene. Taken from the germline V gene, the CDR1 and CDR2 loops are SQVTM and ANQGSEA. Because TCR-alpha and TCR-beta chains were sequenced unpaired, no chain pairing information was available. TCR libraries were generated with the immunoSEQ multiplex PCR assay, using TCR-beta and/or TCR-alpha/delta assays for each sample. The Illumina high-throughput platform was used to sequence the amplified TCR libraries. The original pipeline was this. Clustering and dimensionality reduction relied on pairwise TCRdist distances among GMM-specific receptors from T cells that were either sorted ex vivo or expanded in vitro. Sequence motifs defined by gene usage and CDR3 content were tested for enrichment in tetramer-positive versus tetramer-negative populations. TCRdb retrieved this table from immuneACCESS and kept in-frame rearrangements only. Not all clones are present; in checked studies, unresolved V genes account for under half, and no reason is known for the remainder. D and trimming come from the DNA, and the V and J calls and clone size come from that table. In this sample the table shows about 58,000 clones, 88% of which occur a single time. The ten top clones hold 21% of the sample.

This clone was found a few times. No qualities accompany the bases; no much larger clone lies one base away. In this chain, TRBV29-1 is recombined with TRBJ2-7, and 8 junctional nucleotides match TRBD2. The sequence derives from an adult woman with latent tuberculosis. Sequencing was carried out using CD1b-GMM tetramer-negative cells sorted from PBMCs. The cell subset or site tag for this specimen amounts to: T cells not binding CD1B-GMM tetramer, sorted from same donor. Here the CDR3 is given as CSVRGLAGSDEQYF. DNA sequence: TGCAGCGTCCGCGGACTAGCCGGTTCGGACGAGCAGTACTTC.